The 12 T cell receptor beta chains in this list originate from one sample, sequenced in a study of blood T cell repertoires in COVID-19. The method was immunoSEQ multiplex PCR; TCRdb's version includes in-frame clones alone and lacks a portion of them. The data contain 350,000 or so clones, almost 90% of them singletons. Sequencing was performed on PBMCs or T cells enriched from blood (not recorded which). The receptors here all came from a woman aged 25 to 39 who had been exposed to COVID-19.

This chain joins TRBV7-6 and TRBJ2-3; no clear D. Trimming took off 2 bases at V and 5 bases at J, with 8 bases between the two ends. Per the germline V gene, CDR1 is SGHVS and CDR2 is FNYEAQ. CDR3 size: 13 residues. DNA for the CDR3: TGTGCCAGCAGCTTATCGAGGTTAGATACGCAGTATTTT. Translating it yields CASSLSRLDTQYF.

The chain links TRBV5-1 to TRBJ2-7; no firm D call. V was trimmed by 4 bases and J by 2 bases, leaving 13 bases between them. This CDR3 is 14 amino acids long. CDR1 is SGHRS, CDR2 YFSETQ, per germline. CDR3 in DNA: TGCGCCAGCAGCCCCCTAGGCGTAACCTACGAGCAGTACTTC. It yields the protein CASSPLGVTYEQYF.

This chain uses TRBV7-3 with TRBJ1-2, with D tentatively TRBD1 (5 bases). Germline-derived CDR1 and CDR2 are SGHTA and FQGTGA. The V end lost 1 base, the J end lost 5 bases, and 8 bases lay between the germline ends. This CDR3 is built from 13 residues. Written as DNA, the CDR3 is TGTGCCAGCAGCTTAATGGGGGGATATGGCTACACCTTC. Translation: CASSLMGGYGYTF.

The chain combines TRBV11-2 with TRBJ1-5; D is undetermined. Deletions cut 1 base from V and 2 bases from J, with 12 bases between. Germline V gene sequence: CDR1 SGHAT, CDR2 FQNNGV. CDR3 length: 16 amino acids. CDR3 DNA sequence: TGTGCCAGCAGCTTAGGGCGCGAGGATGGCAATCAGCCCCAGCATTTT. It codes for CASSLGREDGNQPQHF.

The V call is TRBV5-5, the J call TRBJ2-1, with a weak D call TRBD2 (6 bases). CDR1 and CDR2 from the germline V gene are SGHKS and YYEKEE (reference sequence). Trimming left V 4 bases short and J 8 bases short, with 22 bases between. There are 16 residues in the CDR3. The CDR3, as DNA: TGTGCCAGCAGCCCACCCCCCAGGGCGGGAATCGATGAGCAGTTCTTC. Amino acids: CASSPPPRAGIDEQFF.

The genes are TRBV5-1 and TRBJ2-7, with 8 positions matching TRBD1. V lost 0 bases, J lost 3 bases, and 2 bases stayed unmatched. CDR3 size: 14 residues. CDR1 and CDR2 (germline): SGHRS, YFSETQ. CDR3 sequence (DNA): TGCGCCAGCAGCTTGGAAGGACAGGGCTACGAGCAGTACTTC. Protein product: CASSLEGQGYEQYF.

V gene TRBV5-6 combines with J gene TRBJ1-2, with a tentative D call TRBD1 (5 bases). V lost 4 bases and J lost 2, with 15 bases in between. This CDR3 region has 15 residues. Germline CDR1 and CDR2: SGHDT and YYEEEE. DNA for the CDR3: TGTGCCAGCAGCCCGCTGCACAGGCCGAACTATGGCTACACCTTC. Its translation: CASSPLHRPNYGYTF.

Only a few counts were recorded for this clone. V gene TRBV12-3 or TRBV12-4 combines with J gene TRBJ1-2; no reliable D call. Trimming took off 5 bases at V and 4 bases at J, with 11 bases between the two ends. This CDR3 has 13 residues. The CDR3 DNA reads as TGTGCCAGCAGTCCCACGGTCCGCTATGGCTACACCTTC. Protein: CASSPTVRYGYTF.

This clone appeared once. The gene calls are TRBV10-2 and TRBJ1-2; D gene unclear. V shed 3 bases and J shed 3 bases, with 17 bases lying between them. Germline loops: CDR1 WSHSY, CDR2 SAAADI. The CDR3 totals 16 residues. CDR3 sequence (DNA): TGCGCCAGCAGTGAATTTTTGTCACCAGAGGACTATGGCTACACCTTC. Amino acid sequence: CASSEFLSPEDYGYTF.

The chain couples TRBV7-3 to TRBJ2-1, with no clear D. CDR1 is SGHTA, CDR2 FQGTGA, per germline. Trimming took off 1 base at V and 6 bases at J, with 7 bases between the two ends. This CDR3 spans 13 amino acids. The CDR3 here is CASSLIVANEQFF. CDR3 in DNA: TGTGCCAGCAGCTTAATAGTCGCCAATGAGCAGTTCTTC.

The chain employs TRBV4-1 and TRBJ2-7, with 9 nucleotides matching TRBD1. V lost 0 bases, J lost 3 bases, and 6 bases stayed unmatched. The CDR3 is 16 residues long. In germline, CDR1 is MGHRA, CDR2 YSYEKL. Written as DNA, the CDR3 is TGCGCCAGCAGCCAAGATTCCGGGACAGGGAACTACGAGCAGTACTTC. It is translated as CASSQDSGTGNYEQYF.

This chain links TRBV7-9 with TRBJ2-1, with 7 bases matching TRBD1. Per the germline V gene, CDR1 is SEHNR and CDR2 is FQNEAQ (reference sequence). V lost 1 base to trimming and J lost 5 bases; unmatched junction nucleotides: 11. The CDR3 contains 17 residues. In nucleotides, the CDR3 is TGTGCCAGCAGCTTAGACGGAAACAGGGGTCTCCACAATGAGCAGTTCTTC. Translated: CASSLDGNRGLHNEQFF.